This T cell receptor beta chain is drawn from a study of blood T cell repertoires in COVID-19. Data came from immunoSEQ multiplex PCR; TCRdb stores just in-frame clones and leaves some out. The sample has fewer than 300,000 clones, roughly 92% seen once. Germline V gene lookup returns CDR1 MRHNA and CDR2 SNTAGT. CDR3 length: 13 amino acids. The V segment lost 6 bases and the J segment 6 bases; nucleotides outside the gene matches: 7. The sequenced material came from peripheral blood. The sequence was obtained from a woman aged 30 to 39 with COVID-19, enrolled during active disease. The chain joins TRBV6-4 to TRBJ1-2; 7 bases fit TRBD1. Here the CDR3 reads CASSPRQGHGYTF. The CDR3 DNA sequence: TGTGCCAGCAGCCCGAGACAGGGCCATGGCTACACCTTC.